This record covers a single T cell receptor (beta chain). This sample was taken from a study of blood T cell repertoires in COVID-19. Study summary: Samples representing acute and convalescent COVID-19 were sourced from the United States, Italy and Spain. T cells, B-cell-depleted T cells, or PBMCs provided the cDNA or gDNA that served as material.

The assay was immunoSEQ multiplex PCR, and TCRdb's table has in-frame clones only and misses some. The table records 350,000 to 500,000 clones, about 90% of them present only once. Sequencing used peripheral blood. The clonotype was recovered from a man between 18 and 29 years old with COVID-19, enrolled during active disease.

The CDR3: CASSLAMAEETQYF. The CDR3 DNA reads TGTGCCAGCAGCTTAGCGATGGCGGAAGAGACCCAGTACTTC. This chain joins TRBV7-8 and TRBJ2-5; D remains ambiguous. Germline V CDR1 and CDR2: SGHVS, FQNEAQ. The V end was cut by 0 bases, the J end by 3 bases, with 8 bases between. This CDR3 comprises 14 residues.